This TCR beta chain came from a study of identical twins (dated by TCRdb to about 2016). Regarding the complete study: To test whether fetal clonotypes persist, this study deep-sequenced TCR alpha and beta repertoires from monozygotic twins, from unrelated adults of various ages, and from cord blood. To rule out contamination, the twin experiments were replicated at different times with different library preparation protocols. Overall results and qualifications from the work: Compared with coincidental sharing between unrelated individuals, out-of-frame TCR alpha sequences shared between twins showed an excess of sequences with low generation probability. The excess sharing between twins in beta out-of-frame sequences was weaker because fewer shared sequences reduced the signal-to-noise ratio. Zero-insertion analyses could be partly confounded by invariant T cells such as MAIT and iNKT, though diverse VJ usage argued against such confounding for most clonotypes. Out-of-frame TCR alpha sharing in monozygotic twins was systematically underestimated by recombination models, whereas sharing between unrelated individuals was in agreement with the recombination models. Fewer insertions were carried by abundant cord blood beta clonotypes, a similar but weaker trend appeared in young adult naive repertoires, and no such trend appeared in memory repertoires. Because the same donors could not be followed over many years, conclusions were based on cross-sectional statistical analysis.

Counted from cysteine to phenylalanine, this CDR3 has 12 amino acids. The only DNA kept is the CDR3, 36 bases in frame from the first base. The CDR1 and CDR2 encoded by the germline V gene (reference sequence) are SSHAT and FNYEAQ. All donors were healthy Caucasians. Three unrelated non-twin adults were also sequenced: a male aged 18 to 30, a male aged 50 to 60 and a female aged 50 to 60. Using Miltenyi CD45RO+ enrichment and human naive T-cell isolation kits, memory (CD45RO+) and naive T cells were isolated from PBMC. The receptor library was made with 5' RACE. Data came from an Illumina HiSeq 2000. Template switching introduced a universal primer binding site; the final cDNA contained a unique molecular identifier, enabling accurate counting of TCR cDNA molecules. First-strand cDNA for TCR alpha and beta chains was synthesized from specific primers in the conserved constant-segment region. To control for contamination, every cDNA library carried two barcodes: a SMART-Mk sample barcode plus Illumina barcodes. TruSeq adapter sequences along with Illumina sample barcodes were introduced in two successive PCR steps. The Illumina HiSeq platform was used with custom primers to sequence TCR alpha and beta cDNA libraries. In the source study's methods: Unique molecular identifiers were extracted from raw reads with MiGEC, and CDR3 positions were determined with MiXCR. For each individual, recombination models were inferred using an EM algorithm with the repgenHMM and IGoR tools. The analysis of shared clonotypes was done with the tcR package in R, with sharing normalized by the product of cloneset sizes. Out-of-frame nonproductive sequences were analyzed to study raw recombination free of thymic and clonal selection effects. The raw public reads went through TCRdb reprocessing: fastp at Q25, MiXCR clone calling, in-frame beta chains kept. Merged by CDR3 protein, the rows form single entries marked with the most common genes and DNA. Here the V and J calls rest on TCRdb's processing, not on the authors' analysis. The sample table shows under 400,000 distinct CDR3 sequences, and roughly 10% are seen once. The ten largest clones take up approximately 8.9% of the sample.

This clonotype was recorded a few times. The antigen it binds to is not known. A junction end diverges from the germline sequence, so it may reflect a read error. Input material: naive T cells sorted from blood. Read against the paper, the sample's cell subset or site label means: cells isolated with a human naive T-cell isolation kit. The chain joins TRBV7-7 to TRBJ2-1, with a tentative D gene TRBD1 over 6 matching bases. The receptor was isolated from a woman aged 45-59 years in good health. The DNA reads TGTGCTAGCAGTCAGGGGAACGGTGAGCAGTTCTTC. The translation is CASSQGNGEQFF.